This T cell receptor beta chain was observed in a study of CD8 T cells in ankylosing spondylitis. Each CDR3 protein gets one entry after TCRdb re-called the 5' RACE reads with MiXCR. The sample consists of 380,000 or so distinct CDR3 sequences, 20% of them appearing once. Germline V lookup: CDR1 SGHRS, CDR2 YFSETQ. The CDR3 is made up of 15 amino acids. With 0 bases removed from V and 0 bases from J, the gap between germline ends came to 10 bases. Notes on this clonotype: Its antigen is as yet unknown.

Study results and limitations: Disease-linked clones bore a CD8+ phenotype, appearing relatively rarely in peripheral blood. Blood from ankylosing spondylitis patients appeared to carry a characteristic roughly 8-variant TCR beta motif.

The chain recombines TRBV5-1 with TRBJ2-7; D is undetermined. The receptor's source is a male donor with ankylosing spondylitis or in good health (not recorded which). Sequencing was performed on blood, either unsorted or a sorted T cell fraction (not recorded which). Here the CDR3 reads CASSLEGASSYEQYF. The CDR3 DNA is TGCGCCAGCAGCTTGGAGGGTGCCAGCTCCTACGAGCAGTACTTC.